This TCR beta chain was found in a study of blood T cell repertoires in COVID-19 (dated by TCRdb to the early 2020s). About the full investigation: Collaborator samples came from the United States, Italy and Spain and covered acute and convalescent phases of COVID-19. HLA class I and class II types, where available, came from metadata supplied by the sample provider rather than from assay-based typing. Nearly every sample came with metadata listing a de-identified subject ID, COVID-19 status, age in years and sex. Samples came from the ongoing ImmuneRACE study (first 160 participants) plus 1,254 subjects from 6 global collaborators. The prospective study material was composed of cDNA or gDNA derived from T cells, B-cell-depleted T cells, or PBMCs. The dataset comprised deeply sampled blood TCRbeta repertoires from subjects exposed to, actively infected with, or recovered from COVID-19. The repertoires were released in a freely available public database intended as a resource for research on the immune response to SARS-CoV-2. General study outcomes and caveats: Clinical and demographic metadata were provided uncurated, with the amount varying by source and participant.

From the cysteine up to the phenylalanine, the CDR3 has a length of 13 residues. Of the read, only the CDR3 DNA is kept; its 39 bases are in frame from base 1. Based on the germline V gene, the CDR1 and CDR2 sequences are ENHRY and SYGVKD. Clipping removes 2 bases from V and 3 bases from J, with 0 as the unmatched junction base count. Of note for this clone: The antigen it binds to is not known. The sample holds no much larger clone one base away, and base qualities are not on file.

The immunoSEQ Assay, a bias-controlled multiplex PCR, was used to amplify TCRbeta CDR3 regions from genomic DNA. In the authors' own workflow: Nucleated cell counts per sample were estimated from amplification of reference gene primers within the assay. Sequence reads were collapsed and filtered to measure the absolute abundance of every unique TCRbeta CDR3 rearrangement. For each sample, productive Simpson clonality was calculated by taking the square root of Simpson's diversity index across productive rearrangements. TCRdb's version of the immuneACCESS table is confined to in-frame rearrangements and falls short of the full clone set. An unresolved V gene accounts for under half of the shortfall where checked; the remainder is of unknown origin. The D gene and trimming were derived from the DNA, and the V and J assignments and clone size from that table. Counted in this sample were 250,000 to 300,000 clones; approximately 82% of them appeared once. Together, the top ten hold approximately 5.4% of the sample.

Each collaborating institution followed its own protocols to collect whole blood in K2EDTA tubes. For TCRbeta analysis, collaborator samples were shipped as frozen whole blood, as isolated PBMCs, or as DNA extracted from either sample type. Sequencing input: peripheral blood. The TCR was taken from a man older than 75 with acute or convalescent COVID-19. This receptor chain uses TRBV10-3 and TRBJ2-7, and TRBD1 matches 8 of the central bases. In nucleotide form, the sequence is TGTGCCATCAGTGAGGGACAGGGCTACGAGCAGTACTTC. It is translated as CAISEGQGYEQYF.